The next 18 T cell receptor beta chains were all read from a single sample in a study of cytomegalovirus exposure and HLA in healthy donors. Some clones are missing from TCRdb's copy, which holds only in-frame ones; the method was immunoSEQ multiplex PCR. The table records about 110,000 clones, about 90% of them present only once. What was sequenced was PBMCs. The receptors originated from a woman aged 18 to 35 in good health and CMV-seronegative.

The sample holds a few counts of this clone. The genes are TRBV4-3 and TRBJ2-5; TRBD1 is a possible D gene (6 bases). The CDR3 sequence is 15 residues long. Germline V gene sequence: CDR1 LGHNA, CDR2 YSLEER. V lost 1 base and J lost 1, with 10 bases in between. CDR3 nucleotide sequence: TGCGCCAGCAGCCAAGCCACAGGGACCCAAGAGACCCAGTACTTC. Translated: CASSQATGTQETQYF.

The rearrangement uses TRBV30 and TRBJ2-2; 10 bases map to TRBD1. With V trimmed by 5 bases and J by 5 bases, 5 bases remained unmatched. CDR3 size: 14 residues. Germline assignment: CDR1 GTSNPN and CDR2 SVGIG (reference sequence). The CDR3 DNA reads as TGTGCCTGGGACAGGGGGCAAGGTACCGGGGAGCTGTTTTTT. Protein: CAWDRGQGTGELFF.

The gene calls are TRBV4-1 and TRBJ1-4; 7 bases fit TRBD1. The CDR3 consists of 16 residues. From germline, CDR1 is MGHRA and CDR2 YSYEKL. V lost 4 bases, J lost 8 bases, and 13 bases stayed unmatched. The CDR3 sequence is CASSLQYRQGWEKLFF. In DNA, the CDR3 is TGCGCCAGCAGCCTCCAATATAGACAGGGATGGGAAAAACTGTTTTTT.

This chain connects TRBV27 to TRBJ1-2; D not resolved. In germline, CDR1 is MNHEY, CDR2 SMNVEV (reference sequence). With 5 bases removed from V and 6 bases from J, the gap between germline ends came to 22 bases. The CDR3 consists of 16 residues. Written as DNA, the CDR3 is TGTGCCAGCAGTCCTGCCGACTGGCCAACCGGTCATGGCTACACCTTC. It codes for CASSPADWPTGHGYTF.

V is TRBV15 and J is TRBJ1-4; the match to TRBD1 covers 7 bases. V gave up 8 bases and J gave up 8 bases; unmatched junction bases: 11. Germline V gives CDR1 LNHNV, CDR2 YYDKDF (reference sequence). CDR3 size: 14 residues. The CDR3 DNA follows: TGTGCCACCTCCCAGGACAGGTTTGGGGAAAAACTGTTTTTT. Translation: CATSQDRFGEKLFF.

The chain carries TRBV5-1 and TRBJ2-1, with TRBD2 matching 10 bases. Germline trimming cut 4 bases from V and 3 bases from J; bases unmatched to any gene: 4. CDR3 length equals 15 residues. The germline CDR1 and CDR2 sequences are SGHRS and YFSETQ. DNA for the CDR3: TGCGCCAGCAGCCAAGCGGGGGGGTACTACAATGAGCAGTTCTTC. Its protein is CASSQAGGYYNEQFF.

The gene calls are TRBV6-5 and TRBJ1-2; D is perhaps TRBD1 (6 bases). V was cut by 2 bases and J by 2 bases, with 9 bases left in between. The CDR3 runs 14 residues. Germline loops: CDR1 MNHEY, CDR2 SVGAGI. CDR3: CASSYRGGNYGYTF. The DNA for the CDR3 is TGTGCCAGCAGTTACAGGGGGGGGAACTATGGCTACACCTTC.

The chain couples TRBV5-4 to TRBJ2-7; 7 nucleotides line up with TRBD2. Germline CDR1 SGHNT, CDR2 YYREEE (reference sequence). The CDR3 length is 14 residues. The V segment lost 4 bases and the J segment 0 bases; nucleotides outside the gene matches: 4. The CDR3 DNA is TGTGCCAGCAGCGTAGGACTAGTCTCCTACGAGCAGTACTTC. Protein product: CASSVGLVSYEQYF.

The chain is built from TRBV7-7 and TRBJ2-5; no clear D gene. V lost 2 bases, J lost 5 bases, and 9 bases lay in between. Germline CDR1 is SSHAT and CDR2 is FNYEAQ (reference sequence). This CDR3 has 13 residues. The CDR3 is CASSLSRSETQYF. The CDR3, as DNA: TGTGCCAGCAGCTTATCCAGGTCGGAGACCCAGTACTTC.

The genes are TRBV7-2 and TRBJ1-5; no reliable D call. The germline gives CDR1 SGHTA, CDR2 FQGNSA. V was cut by 0 bases and J by 1 base, with 10 bases left in between. The CDR3 is 16 residues long. The CDR3 region has the DNA TGTGCCAGCAGCTTAGCCACAGCATCAAGCAATCAGCCCCAGCATTTT. Protein product: CASSLATASSNQPQHF.

The chain recombines TRBV14 with TRBJ2-5, with 12 bases lining up with TRBD2. J was trimmed by 6 bases and V by 4 bases; bases with no gene match: 9. This CDR3 contains 16 residues. CDR1 is SGHDN, CDR2 FVKESK, per germline. The CDR3 sequence is CASSPRTSGAWQTQYF. The CDR3 nucleotides read TGTGCCAGCAGCCCGAGGACTAGCGGGGCTTGGCAGACCCAGTACTTC.

V and J are TRBV6-5 and TRBJ1-1; TRBD1 matches at 8 bases. CDR3 length: 15 residues. The trim removed 4 bases at V and 8 bases at J, leaving 12 bases unmatched. Germline V gene lookup returns CDR1 MNHEY and CDR2 SVGAGI. The CDR3 protein is CASSSHTGGQREAFF. DNA for the CDR3: TGTGCCAGCAGTTCCCATACAGGGGGACAAAGGGAAGCTTTCTTT.

This sequence joins TRBV4-2 and TRBJ2-1, with a weak D call TRBD2 (6 bases). Germline V gives CDR1 LGHNA, CDR2 YNFKEQ. The CDR3 runs to 16 residues. The V gene lost 0 bases and the J gene lost 10 bases, with 19 bases spanning the gap. DNA of the CDR3: TGTGCCAGCAGCCAAGATCTGAGTAATACGGGGGAAGAGCAGTTCTTC. As protein: CASSQDLSNTGEEQFF.

V is TRBV27 and J is TRBJ2-2, with TRBD2 as a possible D gene (5 bases). V was pared by 1 base and J by 4 bases, with 16 bases between. The CDR3 extends over 17 amino acids. Germline V gives CDR1 MNHEY, CDR2 SMNVEV (reference sequence). DNA of the CDR3: TGTGCCAGCAGTTTATTCCCCGCTAGCAACCCCACCGGGGAGCTGTTTTTT. This sequence encodes CASSLFPASNPTGELFF.

This clone appeared once. The J gene is TRBJ1-1, the V gene TRBV19, with D maybe TRBD1 (5 bases). Germline CDR1 LNHDA, CDR2 SQIVND (reference sequence). The CDR3 contains 14 residues. V lost 3 bases to trimming and J lost 3 bases, with 11 bases between them. The CDR3 here is CASSMTVGYTEAFF. Written as DNA, the CDR3 is TGTGCCAGTAGTATGACAGTGGGGTACACTGAAGCTTTCTTT.

V and J are TRBV4-1 and TRBJ2-5; TRBD1 agrees at 8 bases. Germline values: CDR1 MGHRA, CDR2 YSYEKL. The CDR3 has 13 amino acids. Losses at the gene ends were 6 bases for V and 10 bases for J; bases not matched to a gene: 10. CDR3 bases: TGCGCCAGCAGACAGGGGGAAACAAGTAACCAGTACTTC. Its translation: CASRQGETSNQYF.

V is TRBV29-1 and J is TRBJ2-1; the match to TRBD2 covers 10 bases. CDR3 length: 15 amino acids. J lost 7 bases, V lost 4 bases, and 10 bases had no gene match. Germline V gives CDR1 SQVTM, CDR2 ANQGSEA. The CDR3 nucleotides are TGCAGCGTTGCTACTAGCGGGGCCATACCAAATGAGCAGTTCTTC. Its protein is CSVATSGAIPNEQFF.

The chain recombines TRBV29-1 with TRBJ1-4, with 7 bases identical to TRBD1. The V gene end was trimmed by 7 bases and the J gene end by 3 bases; junction bases not matched to a gene: 5. This CDR3 is built from 13 residues. Germline loops: CDR1 SQVTM, CDR2 ANQGSEA. CDR3 region: CSARQGANEKLFF. In nucleotides, the CDR3 is TGCAGCGCTCGACAGGGAGCTAATGAAAAACTGTTTTTT.